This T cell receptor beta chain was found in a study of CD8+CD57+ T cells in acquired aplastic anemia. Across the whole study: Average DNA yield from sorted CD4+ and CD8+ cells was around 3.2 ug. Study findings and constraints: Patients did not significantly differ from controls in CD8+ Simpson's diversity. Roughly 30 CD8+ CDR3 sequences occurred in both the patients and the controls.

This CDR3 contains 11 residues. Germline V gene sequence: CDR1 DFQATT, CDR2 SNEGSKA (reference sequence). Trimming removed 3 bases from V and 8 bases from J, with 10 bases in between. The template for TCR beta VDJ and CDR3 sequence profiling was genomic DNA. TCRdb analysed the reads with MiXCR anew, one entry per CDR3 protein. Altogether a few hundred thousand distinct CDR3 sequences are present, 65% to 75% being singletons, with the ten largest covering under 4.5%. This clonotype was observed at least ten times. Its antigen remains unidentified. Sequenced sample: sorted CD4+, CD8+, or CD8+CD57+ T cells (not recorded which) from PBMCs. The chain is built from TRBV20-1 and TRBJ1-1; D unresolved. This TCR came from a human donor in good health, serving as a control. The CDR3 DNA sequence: TGCAGTGCTAGCCCCGAGAGGGAAGCTTTCTTT. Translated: CSASPEREAFF.